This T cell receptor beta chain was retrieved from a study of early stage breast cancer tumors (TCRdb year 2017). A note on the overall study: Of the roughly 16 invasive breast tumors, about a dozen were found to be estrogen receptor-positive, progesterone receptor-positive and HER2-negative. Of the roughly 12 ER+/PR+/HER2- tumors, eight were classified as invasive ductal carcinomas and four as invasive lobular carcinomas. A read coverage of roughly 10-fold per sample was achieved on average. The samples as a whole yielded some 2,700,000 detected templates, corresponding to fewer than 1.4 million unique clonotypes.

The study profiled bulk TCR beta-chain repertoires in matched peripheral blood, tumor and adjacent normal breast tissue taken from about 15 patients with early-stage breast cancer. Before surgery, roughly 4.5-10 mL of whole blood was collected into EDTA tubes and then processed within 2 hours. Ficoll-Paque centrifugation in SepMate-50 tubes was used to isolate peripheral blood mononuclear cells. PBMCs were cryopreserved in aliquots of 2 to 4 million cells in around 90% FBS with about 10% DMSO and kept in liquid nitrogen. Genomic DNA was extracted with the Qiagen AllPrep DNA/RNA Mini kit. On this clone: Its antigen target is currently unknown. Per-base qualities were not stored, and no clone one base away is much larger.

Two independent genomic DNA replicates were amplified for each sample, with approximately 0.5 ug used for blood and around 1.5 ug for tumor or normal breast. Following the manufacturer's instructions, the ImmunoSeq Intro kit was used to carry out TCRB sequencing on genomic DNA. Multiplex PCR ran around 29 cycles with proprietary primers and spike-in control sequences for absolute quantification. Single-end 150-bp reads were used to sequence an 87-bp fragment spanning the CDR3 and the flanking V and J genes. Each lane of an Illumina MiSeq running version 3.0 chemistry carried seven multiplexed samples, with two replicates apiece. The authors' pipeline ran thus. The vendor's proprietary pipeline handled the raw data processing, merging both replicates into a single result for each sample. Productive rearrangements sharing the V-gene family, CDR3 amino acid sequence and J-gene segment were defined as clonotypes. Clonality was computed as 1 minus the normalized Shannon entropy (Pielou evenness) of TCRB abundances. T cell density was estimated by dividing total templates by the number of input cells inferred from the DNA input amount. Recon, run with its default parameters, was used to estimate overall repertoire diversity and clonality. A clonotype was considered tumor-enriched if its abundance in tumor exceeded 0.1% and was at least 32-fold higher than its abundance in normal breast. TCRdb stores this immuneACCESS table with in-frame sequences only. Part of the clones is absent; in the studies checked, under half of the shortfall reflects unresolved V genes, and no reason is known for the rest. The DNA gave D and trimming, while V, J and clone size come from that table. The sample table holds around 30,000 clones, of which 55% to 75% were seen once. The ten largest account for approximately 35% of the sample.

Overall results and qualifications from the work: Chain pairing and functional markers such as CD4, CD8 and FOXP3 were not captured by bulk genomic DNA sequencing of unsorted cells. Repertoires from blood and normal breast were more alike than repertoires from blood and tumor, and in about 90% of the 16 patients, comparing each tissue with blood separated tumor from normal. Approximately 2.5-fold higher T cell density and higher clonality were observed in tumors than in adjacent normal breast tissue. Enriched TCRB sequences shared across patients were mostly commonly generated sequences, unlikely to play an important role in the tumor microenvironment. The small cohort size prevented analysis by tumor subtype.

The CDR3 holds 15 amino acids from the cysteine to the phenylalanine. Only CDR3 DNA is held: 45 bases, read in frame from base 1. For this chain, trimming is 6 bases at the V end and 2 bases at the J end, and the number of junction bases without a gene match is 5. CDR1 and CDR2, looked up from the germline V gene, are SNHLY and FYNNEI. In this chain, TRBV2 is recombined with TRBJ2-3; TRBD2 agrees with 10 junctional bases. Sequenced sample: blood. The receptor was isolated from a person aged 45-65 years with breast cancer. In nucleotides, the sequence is TGTGCCAGCAGGGAGACTAGCGGGTTCACAGATACGCAGTATTTT. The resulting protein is CASRETSGFTDTQYF.